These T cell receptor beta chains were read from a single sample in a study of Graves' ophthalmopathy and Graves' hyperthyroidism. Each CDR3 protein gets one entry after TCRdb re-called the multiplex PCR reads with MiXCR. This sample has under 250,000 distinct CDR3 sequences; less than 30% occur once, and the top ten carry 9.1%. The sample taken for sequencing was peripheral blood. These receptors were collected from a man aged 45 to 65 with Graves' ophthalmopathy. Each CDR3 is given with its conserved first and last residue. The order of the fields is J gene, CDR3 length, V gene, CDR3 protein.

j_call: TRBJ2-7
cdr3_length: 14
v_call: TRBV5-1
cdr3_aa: CASSRTGSSYEQYF

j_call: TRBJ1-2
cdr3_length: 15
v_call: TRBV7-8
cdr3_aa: CASSLALNPQYGYTF

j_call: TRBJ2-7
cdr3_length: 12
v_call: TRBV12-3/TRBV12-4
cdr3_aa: CASKARSYEQYF

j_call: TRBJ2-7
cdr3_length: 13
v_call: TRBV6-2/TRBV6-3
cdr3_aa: CASSLNLGLEQYF

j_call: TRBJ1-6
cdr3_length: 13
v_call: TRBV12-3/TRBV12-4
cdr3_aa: CASSLAWDVPLHF

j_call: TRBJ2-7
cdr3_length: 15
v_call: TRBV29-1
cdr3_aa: CSVEGGGAAGFEQYF

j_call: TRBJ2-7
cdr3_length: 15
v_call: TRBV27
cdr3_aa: CASSLAGNVGDEQYF

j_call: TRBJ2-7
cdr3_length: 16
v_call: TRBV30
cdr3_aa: CAWSGRRQGLTYEQYF

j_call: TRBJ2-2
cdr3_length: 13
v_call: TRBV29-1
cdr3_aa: CSVDGKGTGELFF

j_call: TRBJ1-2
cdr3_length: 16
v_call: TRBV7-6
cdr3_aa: CASSFPPGHQACGYTF

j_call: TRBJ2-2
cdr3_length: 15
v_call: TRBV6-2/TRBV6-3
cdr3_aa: CASSYVGRGTGELFF

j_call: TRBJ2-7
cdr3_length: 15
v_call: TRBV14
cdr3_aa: CASSLAGTSLLDWNF

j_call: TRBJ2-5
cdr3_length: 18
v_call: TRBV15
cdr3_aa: CATSRGTSGRARGETQYF

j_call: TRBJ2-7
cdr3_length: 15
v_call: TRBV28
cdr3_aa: CASSAPGTGTYEQYF

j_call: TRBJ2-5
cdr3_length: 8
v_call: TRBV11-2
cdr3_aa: CAKGTQYF

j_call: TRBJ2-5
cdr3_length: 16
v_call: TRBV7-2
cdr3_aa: CASSPGLAGVMETQYF

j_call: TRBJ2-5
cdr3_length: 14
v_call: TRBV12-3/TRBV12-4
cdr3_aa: CASTQPGLEETQYF

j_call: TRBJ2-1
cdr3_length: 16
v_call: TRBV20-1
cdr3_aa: CSARIMGTLGDNEQFF

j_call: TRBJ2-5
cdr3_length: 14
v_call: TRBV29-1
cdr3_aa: CSVVLAGGRETQYF

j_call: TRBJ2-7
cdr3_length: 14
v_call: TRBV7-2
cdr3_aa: CASTIIAGHYEQYF

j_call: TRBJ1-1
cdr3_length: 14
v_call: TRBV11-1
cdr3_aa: CASSPGVGIVEAFF

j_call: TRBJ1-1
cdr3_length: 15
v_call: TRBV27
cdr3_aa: CASRGAYDRGREAFF

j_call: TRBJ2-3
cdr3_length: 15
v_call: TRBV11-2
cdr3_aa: CASRRLGMDTDTQYF

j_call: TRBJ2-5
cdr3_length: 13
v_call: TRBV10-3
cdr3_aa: CAISEWGQETQYF

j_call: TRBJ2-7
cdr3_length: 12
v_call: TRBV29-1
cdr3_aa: CSVGKASYEQYF

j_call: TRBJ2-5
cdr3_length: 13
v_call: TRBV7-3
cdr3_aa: CASSPDHGGTQYF

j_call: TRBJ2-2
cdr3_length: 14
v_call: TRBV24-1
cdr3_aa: CATRHGGNTGELFF

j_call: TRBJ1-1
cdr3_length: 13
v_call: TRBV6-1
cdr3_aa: CASLSGGNTEAFF

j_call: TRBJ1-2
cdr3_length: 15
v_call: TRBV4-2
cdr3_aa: CASSQDSGAVYGYTF

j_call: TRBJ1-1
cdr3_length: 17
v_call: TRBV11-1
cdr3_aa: CASSPRGNRGVNTEAFF

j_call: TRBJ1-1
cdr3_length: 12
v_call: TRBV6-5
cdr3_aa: CASRTENTEAFF

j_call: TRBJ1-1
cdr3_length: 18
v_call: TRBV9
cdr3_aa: CASSVGRDRGPRNTEAFF

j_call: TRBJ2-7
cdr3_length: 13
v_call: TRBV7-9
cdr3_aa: CASSRDSAYEQYF

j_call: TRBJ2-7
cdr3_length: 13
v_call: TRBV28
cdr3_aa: CASSSGRDHEQYF

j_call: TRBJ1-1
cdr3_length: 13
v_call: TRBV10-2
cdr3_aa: CASSDRGFGEAFF

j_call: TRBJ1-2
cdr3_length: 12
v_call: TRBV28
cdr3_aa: CASNRGLDGYTF

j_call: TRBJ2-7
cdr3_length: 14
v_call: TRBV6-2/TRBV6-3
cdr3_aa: CASTPPGDSYEQYF

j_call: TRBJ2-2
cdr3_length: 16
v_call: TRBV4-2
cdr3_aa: CASSQLAGSNTGELFF

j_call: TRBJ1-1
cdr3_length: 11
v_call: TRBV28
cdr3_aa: CASAGGTEAFF

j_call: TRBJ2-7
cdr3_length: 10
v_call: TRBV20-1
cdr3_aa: CSASGVREYF

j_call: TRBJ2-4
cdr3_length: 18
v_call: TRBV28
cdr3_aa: CASSVRTGGLEAKNIQYF

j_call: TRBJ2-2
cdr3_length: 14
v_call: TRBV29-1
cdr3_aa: CSVEEGQGAGELFF

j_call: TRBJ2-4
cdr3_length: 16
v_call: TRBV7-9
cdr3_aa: CASSLGGSVLENIQYF

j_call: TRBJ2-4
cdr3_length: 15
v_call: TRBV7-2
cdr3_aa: CASSLGQGALGIQYF

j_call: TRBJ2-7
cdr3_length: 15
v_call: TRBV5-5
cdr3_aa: CASSLKASLSYEQYF

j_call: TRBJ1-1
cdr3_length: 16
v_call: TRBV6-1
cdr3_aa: CASSEYVLSKNTEAFF

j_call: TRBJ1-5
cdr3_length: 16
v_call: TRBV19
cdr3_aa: CASSIAPGGVVQPQHF

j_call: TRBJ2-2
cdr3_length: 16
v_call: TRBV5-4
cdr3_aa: CASPAGGGGGTGELFF

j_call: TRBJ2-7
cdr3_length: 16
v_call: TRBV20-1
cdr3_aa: CSARREGAGGGYEQYF

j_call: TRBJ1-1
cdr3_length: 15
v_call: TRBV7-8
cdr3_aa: CASRSPTGMNTEAFF

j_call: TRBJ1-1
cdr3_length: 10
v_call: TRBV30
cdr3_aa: CAWGGSEAFF

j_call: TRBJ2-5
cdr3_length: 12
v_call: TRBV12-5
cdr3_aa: CASGLYQETQYF

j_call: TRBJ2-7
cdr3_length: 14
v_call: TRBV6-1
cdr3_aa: CASSQGSRAYEQYF